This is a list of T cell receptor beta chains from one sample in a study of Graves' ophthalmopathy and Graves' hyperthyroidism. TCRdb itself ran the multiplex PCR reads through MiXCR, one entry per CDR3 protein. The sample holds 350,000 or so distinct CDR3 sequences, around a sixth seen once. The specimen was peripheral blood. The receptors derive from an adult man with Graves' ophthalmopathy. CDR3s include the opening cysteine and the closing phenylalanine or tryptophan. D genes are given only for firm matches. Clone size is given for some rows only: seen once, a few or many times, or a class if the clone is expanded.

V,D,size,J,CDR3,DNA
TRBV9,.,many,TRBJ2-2,CASSVGRGGGELFF,TGTGCCAGCAGCGTCGGTCGGGGTGGCGGGGAGCTGTTTTTT
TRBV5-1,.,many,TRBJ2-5,CASGDEQETQYF,TGCGCCAGCGGGGACGAGCAAGAGACCCAGTACTTC
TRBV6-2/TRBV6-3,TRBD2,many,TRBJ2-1,CASRGRGKLAGRYNEQFF,TGTGCCAGCCGGGGCAGGGGAAAACTAGCGGGCCGGTACAATGAGCAGTTCTTC
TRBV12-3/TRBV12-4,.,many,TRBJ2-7,CASSFPGRASYEQYF,TGTGCCAGCAGTTTCCCCGGACGGGCCTCCTACGAGCAGTACTTC
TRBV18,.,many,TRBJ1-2,CASSPPPRVGYGYTF,TGTGCCAGCTCACCTCCGCCGCGGGTCGGCTATGGCTACACCTTC
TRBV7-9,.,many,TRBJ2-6,CASSLLLASGANVLTF,TGTGCCAGCAGCTTATTACTGGCCTCTGGGGCCAACGTCCTGACTTTC
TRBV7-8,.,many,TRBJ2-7,CASSSSLTHYEQYF,TGTGCCAGCAGCTCCAGCTTAACCCACTACGAGCAGTACTTC
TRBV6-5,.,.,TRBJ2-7,CASSLSRAWEQYF,TGTGCCAGCAGTTTATCCAGGGCGTGGGAGCAGTACTTC
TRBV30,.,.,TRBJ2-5,CAWTSLGASETQYF,TGTGCCTGGACTTCGTTGGGAGCATCGGAGACCCAGTACTTC
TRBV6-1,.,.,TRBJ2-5,CASSGIRDMKWDYQETQYF,TGTGCCAGCAGTGGCATCCGGGACATGAAATGGGACTACCAAGAGACCCAGTACTTC
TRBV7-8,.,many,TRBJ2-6,CASSLALISGANVLTF,TGTGCCAGCAGCTTAGCGTTAATCTCTGGGGCCAACGTCCTGACTTTC
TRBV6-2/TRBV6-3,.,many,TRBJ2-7,CASRGGVTYEQYF,TGTGCCAGCCGGGGCGGGGTCACCTACGAGCAGTACTTC
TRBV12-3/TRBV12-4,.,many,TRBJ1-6,CASTAGLYNSPLHF,TGTGCCAGCACGGCAGGCCTTTATAATTCACCCCTCCACTTT
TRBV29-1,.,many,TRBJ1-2,CSVVSVPPKSNYGYTF,TGCAGCGTTGTCTCGGTCCCCCCAAAATCTAACTATGGCTACACCTTC
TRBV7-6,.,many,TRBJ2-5,CASSTGMPETQYF,TGTGCCAGCAGCACTGGGATGCCAGAGACCCAGTACTTC
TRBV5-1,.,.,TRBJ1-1,CASSSGRLNTEAFF,TGCGCCAGCAGCTCGGGACGGCTAAACACTGAAGCTTTCTTT
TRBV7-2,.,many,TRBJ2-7,CASSPTRERETPYEQYF,TGTGCCAGCAGCCCCACCCGGGAACGGGAAACACCCTACGAGCAGTACTTC
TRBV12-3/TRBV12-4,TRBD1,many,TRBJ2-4,CASSLRPRTGKNIQYF,TGTGCCAGCAGTTTAAGGCCCCGGACAGGGAAAAACATTCAGTACTTC
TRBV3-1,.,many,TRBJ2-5,CASSQARGRETQYF,TGTGCCAGCAGCCAAGCTCGGGGGCGGGAGACCCAGTACTTC
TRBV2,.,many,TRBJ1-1,CASRDQANTEAFF,TGTGCCAGCAGAGATCAAGCTAACACTGAAGCTTTCTTT
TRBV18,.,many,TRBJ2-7,CASSPDPPYEQYF,TGTGCCAGCTCACCCGACCCGCCCTACGAGCAGTACTTC
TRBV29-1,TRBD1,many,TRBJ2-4,CSVEAPGQGNIQYF,TGCAGCGTTGAAGCCCCCGGACAGGGAAACATTCAGTACTTC
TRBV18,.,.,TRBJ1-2,CASSPNAPGGNYGYTF,TGTGCCAGCTCACCAAACGCCCCGGGGGGTAACTATGGCTACACCTTC
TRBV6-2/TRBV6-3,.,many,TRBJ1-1,CASSYERLNTEAFF,TGTGCCAGCAGTTACGAACGGCTGAACACTGAAGCTTTCTTT
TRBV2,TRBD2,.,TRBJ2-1,CASSEEGRGGEQFF,TGTGCCAGCAGTGAAGAGGGGAGGGGAGGGGAGCAGTTCTTC
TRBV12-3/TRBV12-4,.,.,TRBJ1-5,CASSLIGLGDSNQPQHF,TGTGCCAGCAGTTTAATCGGTCTCGGAGATAGCAATCAGCCCCAGCATTTT
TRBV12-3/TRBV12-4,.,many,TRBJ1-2,CASSLTIYGYTF,TGTGCCAGCAGTTTAACTATCTATGGCTACACCTTC
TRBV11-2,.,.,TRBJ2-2,CASSSKGGGTGELFF,TGTGCCAGCAGCTCCAAAGGGGGTGGCACCGGGGAGCTGTTTTTT
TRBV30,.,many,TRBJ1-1,CALGRLNTEAFF,TGTGCCCTGGGCAGGCTGAACACTGAAGCTTTCTTT
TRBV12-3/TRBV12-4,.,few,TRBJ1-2,CASSLRGEANYGYTF,TGTGCCAGCAGTTTACGGGGCGAAGCTAACTATGGCTACACCTTC
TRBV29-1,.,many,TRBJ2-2,CSIFFHTGELFF,TGCAGCATCTTTTTTCACACCGGGGAGCTGTTTTTT
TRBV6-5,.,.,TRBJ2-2,CASSYIPRGNTGELFF,TGTGCCAGCAGTTACATACCCAGGGGGAACACCGGGGAGCTGTTTTTT
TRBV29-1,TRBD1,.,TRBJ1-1,CSTGGPNTEAFF,TGCAGCACAGGGGGCCCGAACACTGAAGCTTTCTTT
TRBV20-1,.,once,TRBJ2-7,CSARVGGDFYEQYF,TGCAGTGCTAGAGTGGGGGGAGACTTCTACGAGCAGTACTTC
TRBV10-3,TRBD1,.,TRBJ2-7,CAISKPGQPYEQYF,TGTGCCATCAGTAAACCGGGACAGCCGTACGAGCAGTACTTC
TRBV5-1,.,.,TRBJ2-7,CASSQKLSERTYEQYF,TGCGCCAGCAGCCAAAAACTATCCGAGAGAACCTACGAGCAGTACTTC
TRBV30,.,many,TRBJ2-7,CAWNYPAAGEQYF,TGTGCCTGGAACTACCCGGCCGCCGGGGAGCAGTACTTC
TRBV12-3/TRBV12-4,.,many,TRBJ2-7,CASSFGAYGQYF,TGTGCCAGCAGTTTCGGGGCCTACGGGCAGTACTTC
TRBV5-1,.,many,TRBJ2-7,CASSLDGRDPKEQYF,TGCGCCAGCAGCTTGGATGGCAGGGACCCTAAAGAGCAGTACTTC
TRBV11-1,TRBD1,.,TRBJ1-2,CASSFPDRGTTNYGYTF,TGTGCCAGCAGCTTTCCGGACAGGGGGACGACTAACTATGGCTACACCTTC
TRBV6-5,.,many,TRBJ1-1,CASSLLQGYTEAFF,TGTGCCAGCAGTCTACTCCAGGGGTACACTGAAGCTTTCTTT
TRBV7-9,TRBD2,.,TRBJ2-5,CASSLTSGGARETQYF,TGTGCCAGCAGCTTGACTAGCGGGGGGGCCAGAGAGACCCAGTACTTC
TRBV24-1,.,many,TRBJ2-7,CATSVSDSSEQYF,TGTGCCACCAGTGTTTCTGATTCCTCTGAACAGTACTTC
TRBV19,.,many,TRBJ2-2,CASHQNTGELFF,TGTGCCAGTCACCAGAACACCGGGGAGCTGTTTTTT
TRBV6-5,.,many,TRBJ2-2,CASSYQGSGELFF,TGTGCCAGCAGTTATCAGGGGTCCGGGGAGCTGTTTTTT
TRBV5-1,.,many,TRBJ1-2,CASSFRTAPNYGYTF,TGCGCCAGCAGCTTCCGGACAGCCCCGAACTATGGCTACACCTTC
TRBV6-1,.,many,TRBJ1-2,CASSEEVGRSYGYTF,TGTGCCAGCAGTGAAGAGGTTGGCAGGAGCTATGGCTACACCTTC
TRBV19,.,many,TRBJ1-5,CASSIRGDQPQHF,TGTGCCAGTAGTATACGTGGAGATCAGCCCCAGCATTTT
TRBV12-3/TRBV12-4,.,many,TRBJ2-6,CASSLQSSGANVLTF,TGTGCCAGCAGTTTACAGAGCTCTGGGGCCAACGTCCTGACTTTC
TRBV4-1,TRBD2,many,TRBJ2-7,CASSQKGLLDEQYF,TGCGCCAGCAGCCAAAAGGGACTACTCGACGAGCAGTACTTC
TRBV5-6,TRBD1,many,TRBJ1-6,CASSWGTGDNSPLHF,TGTGCCAGCAGCTGGGGGACAGGGGATAATTCACCCCTCCACTTT
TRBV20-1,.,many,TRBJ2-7,CSAVTGSVHEQYF,TGCAGTGCTGTAACCGGTAGTGTCCACGAGCAGTACTTC
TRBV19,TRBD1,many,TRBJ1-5,CASSIQGGGNQPQHF,TGTGCCAGTAGTATACAGGGGGGGGGCAATCAGCCCCAGCATTTT
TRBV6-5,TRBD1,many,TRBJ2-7,CASSLRGDRVSYEQYF,TGTGCCAGCAGCCTAAGGGGGGACAGGGTGTCCTACGAGCAGTACTTC
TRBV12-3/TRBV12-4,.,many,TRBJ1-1,CASELREDNTEAFF,TGTGCCAGTGAACTCCGGGAAGATAACACTGAAGCTTTCTTT